These 20 T cell receptor beta chains came from one sample sequenced in a study of OX40 agonist ivuxolimab in advanced cancers. Clones were sequenced by immunoSEQ multiplex PCR, and TCRdb holds only the in-frame ones, with some missing. Of nearly 35,000 clones detected, 92% appear once; the ten largest clones hold roughly 34%. The sequences come from CD4+ or CD8+ T cells sorted from blood, collected in a trial of the OX40 agonist ivuxolimab. Source of these receptors: an adult with an advanced solid tumor such as melanoma, head and neck, liver or kidney cancer.

The chain uses TRBV4-1 and TRBJ1-1; D remains ambiguous. The CDR3 spans 18 residues. V was clipped by 0 bases and J by 2 bases, with 19 bases between them. CDR1 MGHRA and CDR2 YSYEKL come from the germline V gene. Here the CDR3 reads CASSQDVTDFPPNTEAFF. CDR3 DNA: TGCGCCAGCAGCCAAGATGTGACCGATTTCCCCCCAAACACTGAAGCTTTCTTT.

The sample holds one count of this clone. This chain joins TRBV7-8 and TRBJ1-5, with 7 nucleotides matching TRBD1. This CDR3 has 15 residues. V was clipped by 4 bases and J by 4 bases; unmatched bases: 7. Germline V gene sequence: CDR1 SGHVS, CDR2 FQNEAQ. The CDR3 DNA follows: TGTGCCAGCAGCTCTCCGGACAGGCAGAATCAGCCCCAGCATTTT. Translating it yields CASSSPDRQNQPQHF.

Written as DNA, the CDR3 is TGTGCCAGCAGTTACTATCAGGGGGCCGAGGAGCAGTACTTC. Translating gives CASSYYQGAEEQYF. The V call is TRBV6-5, the J call TRBJ2-7; TRBD1 aligns across 8 bases. There are 14 residues in the CDR3. J lost 7 bases, V lost 1 base, and 6 bases had no gene match. The V gene's germline CDR1 is MNHEY and CDR2 SVGAGI.

This chain links TRBV7-2 with TRBJ2-7; the D is unclear. Between the trimmed V and J ends, which lost 6 bases and 2 bases, there was a span of 11 bases. CDR1 and CDR2 (germline): SGHTA, FQGNSA. This CDR3 spans 13 amino acids. In nucleotides, the CDR3 is TGTGCCAGCAGATGGACGGGCACCTACGAGCAGTACTTC. This encodes CASRWTGTYEQYF.

This chain joins TRBV6-5 and TRBJ2-4; D is possibly TRBD2 (6 bases). The V end lost 0 bases, the J end lost 7 bases, and 7 bases lay between the germline ends. The germline V gene encodes CDR1 MNHEY and CDR2 SVGAGI. The CDR3 has 13 amino acids. The CDR3 region is CASSYSEGNIQYF. The CDR3 nucleotides read TGTGCCAGCAGTTACTCGGAGGGGAACATTCAGTACTTC.

This rearrangement joins TRBV13 to TRBJ2-3; 14 bases are shared with TRBD2. The CDR3 sequence is 17 residues long. The V segment lost 5 bases and the J segment 3 bases; nucleotides outside the gene matches: 7. The germline CDR1 and CDR2 sequences are PRHDT and FYEKMQ (reference sequence). The CDR3, as DNA: TGTGCCAGCAGCCTCGTAGGGACTAGCGGGAGAACAGATACGCAGTATTTT. This codes for CASSLVGTSGRTDTQYF.

This sequence joins TRBV7-8 and TRBJ1-4, with unresolved D. Trimming pared 7 bases from V and 7 bases from J, leaving 13 bases between. Germline loops: CDR1 SGHVS, CDR2 FQNEAQ. The CDR3 extends over 13 amino acids. Here the CDR3 DNA reads TGTGCCAGCACCCCTGAGGGCGCTGAAAAACTGTTTTTT. As protein: CASTPEGAEKLFF. The full variable domain, rest sourced from reference TRBV7-8 and TRBJ1-4, is GAGVSQSPRYKVAKRGQDVALRCDPISGHVSLFWYQQALGQGPEFLTYFQNEAQLDKSGLPSDRFFAERPEGSVSTLKIQRTQQEDSAVYLCASTPEGAEKLFFGSGTQLSVL.

The chain employs TRBV6-5 and TRBJ1-1; D uncertain. This CDR3 is built from 14 residues. V was clipped by 6 bases and J by 4 bases, with 15 bases between them. Germline V CDR1 and CDR2: MNHEY, SVGAGI. The CDR3, as DNA: TGTGCCAGCAGAGAACGTTATGTGGGCACTGAAGCTTTCTTT. Its translation is CASRERYVGTEAFF.

This rearrangement joins TRBV11-2 to TRBJ2-7, with 12 nucleotides matching TRBD2. The length of the CDR3 is 14 residues. Germline CDR1 and CDR2: SGHAT and FQNNGV. J lost 4 bases, V lost 4 bases, and 2 bases had no gene match. For the CDR3, the DNA is TGTGCCAGCAGCTACGGGACTAGCGGGTACGAGCAGTACTTC. This sequence encodes CASSYGTSGYEQYF.

V gene TRBV4-3 combines with J gene TRBJ2-7, with D unclear. Germline values: CDR1 LGHNA, CDR2 YSLEER. V lost 6 bases and J 3 bases, leaving 27 bases between the germline ends. The CDR3 covers 18 residues. CDR3 sequence: CASSPTLGYWVEGYEQYF. The CDR3 DNA sequence: TGCGCCAGCAGTCCGACTTTGGGGTACTGGGTCGAAGGCTACGAGCAGTACTTC.

The CDR3 coding sequence is TGCGCCAGCACCAACAGGAAAAACACCGGGGAGCTGTTTTTT. It specifies CASTNRKNTGELFF. V is TRBV5-1 and J is TRBJ2-2; D possibly corresponds to TRBD1 (5 bases). Germline-derived CDR1 and CDR2 are SGHRS and YFSETQ. The ends were cut back, 6 bases at V and 2 bases at J, with 11 bases in the middle. The CDR3 is made up of 14 amino acids.

The chain employs TRBV4-3 and TRBJ2-3; TRBD2 aligns across 10 bases. Germline V lookup: CDR1 LGHNA, CDR2 YSLEER. V was pared by 0 bases and J by 6 bases, with 12 bases of the junction left unmatched. CDR3 size: 18 residues. Here the CDR3 reads CASSQDTSGTHTSDTQYF. For the CDR3, the DNA is TGCGCCAGCAGCCAAGATACTAGCGGGACCCATACCTCCGATACGCAGTATTTT.

The genes are TRBV6-1 and TRBJ2-7; tentatively, D is TRBD2 (6 bases). Trimming took off 8 bases at V and 7 bases at J, with 18 bases between the two ends. Looked up from germline, CDR1 is MNHNS and CDR2 is SASEGT. The CDR3 length is 13 residues. DNA of the CDR3: TGTGCCAGCGCGTGGGAGGAGGTTGAAGAGCAGTACTTC. It encodes CASAWEEVEEQYF.

The rearrangement links TRBV6-1 to TRBJ2-7; 9 bases are shared with TRBD1. The CDR3 sequence is 15 residues long. V was pared by 3 bases and J by 5 bases, with 8 bases of the junction left unmatched. Germline CDR1 and CDR2: MNHNS and SASEGT. The CDR3 sequence: CASSDLGTGLNEQYF. CDR3 DNA sequence: TGTGCCAGCAGTGACCTCGGGACAGGGCTCAACGAGCAGTACTTC.

This chain joins TRBV29-1 and TRBJ2-2, with D unclear. Germline CDR1 SQVTM, CDR2 ANQGSEA. Trimming took 5 bases from V and 2 from J, leaving 9 bases between them. CDR3 size: 13 residues. CDR3 sequence reads: CSVLPFNTGELFF. CDR3 DNA sequence: TGCAGCGTTCTACCGTTTAACACCGGGGAGCTGTTTTTT.

The chain is built from TRBV13 and TRBJ2-1; 7 bases fit TRBD2. Germline-derived CDR1 and CDR2 are PRHDT and FYEKMQ (reference sequence). Germline trimming cut 5 bases from V and 2 bases from J; bases unmatched to any gene: 6. The CDR3 loop spans 15 amino acids. CDR3 in amino acids: CASSPREEPYNEQFF. CDR3 DNA sequence: TGTGCCAGCAGCCCCCGGGAGGAACCCTACAATGAGCAGTTCTTC. The full variable domain, in which reference TRBV13 and TRBJ2-1 provide the parts outside the CDR3, is AAGVIQSPRHLIKEKRETATLKCYPIPRHDTVYWYQQGPGQDPQFLISFYEKMQSDKGSIPDRFSAQQFSDYHSELNMSSLELGDSALYFCASSPREEPYNEQFFGPGTRLTVL.

V is TRBV6-6 and J is TRBJ2-2; possibly TRBD1 or TRBD2 for D (5 bases each). V was pared by 7 bases and J by 3 bases, with 12 bases between. CDR1 and CDR2 (germline): MNHNY, SVGAGI (reference sequence). The CDR3 is 14 residues long. Here the CDR3 reads CASTHQGDTGELFF. Here the CDR3 DNA reads TGTGCCAGCACCCATCAGGGAGACACCGGGGAGCTGTTTTTT.

This CDR3 is CAISESSRDVYEQYF. The CDR3, as DNA: TGTGCCATCAGTGAGTCGAGCAGGGATGTTTACGAGCAGTACTTC. The V and J genes are TRBV10-3 and TRBJ2-7, with a possible D match to TRBD1 (5 bases). Germline CDR1 ENHRY, CDR2 SYGVKD. Trimming removed 0 bases at V and 4 bases at J, with 13 bases between. The length of the CDR3 is 15 residues.

The rearrangement uses TRBV2 and TRBJ2-7; D may be TRBD2 (6 bases). Deletions cut 7 bases from V and 3 bases from J, with 13 bases between. From germline, CDR1 is SNHLY and CDR2 FYNNEI. The CDR3 extends over 13 amino acids. CDR3 in amino acids: CASTPPGDYEQYF. CDR3 nucleotides: TGTGCCAGCACCCCTCCGGGGGACTACGAGCAGTACTTC.

The chain links TRBV9 to TRBJ2-1; D gene unclear. Germline-derived CDR1 and CDR2 are SGDLS and YYNGEE. The CDR3 spans 14 residues. With 3 bases removed from V and 0 bases from J, the gap between germline ends came to 7 bases. CDR3 in DNA: TGTGCCAGCAGCGCGGACGGCTCCTACAATGAGCAGTTCTTC. Protein sequence: CASSADGSYNEQFF.